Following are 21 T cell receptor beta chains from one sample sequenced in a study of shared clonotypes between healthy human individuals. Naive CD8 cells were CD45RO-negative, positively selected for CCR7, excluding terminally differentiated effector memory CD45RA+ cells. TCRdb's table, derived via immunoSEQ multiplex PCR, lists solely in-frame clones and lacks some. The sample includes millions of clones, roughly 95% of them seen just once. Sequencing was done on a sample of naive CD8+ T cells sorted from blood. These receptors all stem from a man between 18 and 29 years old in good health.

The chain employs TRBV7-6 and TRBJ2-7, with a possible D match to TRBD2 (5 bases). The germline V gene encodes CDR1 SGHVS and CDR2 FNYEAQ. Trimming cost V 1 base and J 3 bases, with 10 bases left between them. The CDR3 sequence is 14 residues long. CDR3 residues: CASSLGGAVYEQYF. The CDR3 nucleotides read TGTGCCAGCAGCTTAGGAGGAGCGGTCTACGAGCAGTACTTC.

CDR3 region: CASSISGRGTGELFF. For the CDR3, the DNA is TGTGCCAGCAGTATTAGCGGGAGAGGGACCGGGGAGCTGTTTTTT. The chain couples TRBV6-1 to TRBJ2-2, with TRBD2 matching over 9 bases. The CDR3 is made up of 15 amino acids. Germline V gene lookup returns CDR1 MNHNS and CDR2 SASEGT. V shed 5 bases, J shed 5 bases, and the junction held 6 bases outside the gene matches.

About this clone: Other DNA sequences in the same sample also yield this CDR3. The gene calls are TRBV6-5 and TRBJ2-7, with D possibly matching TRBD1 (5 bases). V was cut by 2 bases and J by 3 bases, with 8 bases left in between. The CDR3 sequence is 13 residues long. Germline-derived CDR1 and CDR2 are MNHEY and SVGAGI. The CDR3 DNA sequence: TGTGCCAGCAGTTACACCGACAGCTACGAGCAGTACTTC. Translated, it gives CASSYTDSYEQYF.

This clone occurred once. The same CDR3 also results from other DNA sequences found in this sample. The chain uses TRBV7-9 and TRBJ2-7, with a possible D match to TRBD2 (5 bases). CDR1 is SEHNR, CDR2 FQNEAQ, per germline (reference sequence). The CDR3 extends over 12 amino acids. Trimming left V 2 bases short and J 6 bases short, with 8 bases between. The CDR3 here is CASSLSGGEQYF. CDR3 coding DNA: TGTGCCAGCAGCTTATCAGGAGGCGAGCAGTACTTC.

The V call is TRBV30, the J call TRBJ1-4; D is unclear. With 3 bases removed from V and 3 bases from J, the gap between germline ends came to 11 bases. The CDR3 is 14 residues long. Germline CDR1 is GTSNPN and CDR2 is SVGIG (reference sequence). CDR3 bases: TGTGCCTGGAGGGGAGCGTTCCCTAATGAAAAACTGTTTTTT. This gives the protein CAWRGAFPNEKLFF.

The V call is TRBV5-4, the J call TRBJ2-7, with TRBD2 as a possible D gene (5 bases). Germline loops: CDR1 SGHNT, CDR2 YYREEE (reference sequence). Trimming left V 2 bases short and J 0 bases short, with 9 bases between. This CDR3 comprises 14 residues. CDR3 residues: CASSLWTSSYEQYF. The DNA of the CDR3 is TGTGCCAGCAGCTTATGGACTTCCTCCTACGAGCAGTACTTC. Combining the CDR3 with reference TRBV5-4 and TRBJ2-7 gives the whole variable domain ETGVTQSPTHLIKTRGQQVTLRCSSQSGHNTVSWYQQALGQGPQFIFQYYREEENGRGNFPPRFSGLQFPNYSSELNVNALELDDSALYLCASSLWTSSYEQYFGPGTRLTVT.

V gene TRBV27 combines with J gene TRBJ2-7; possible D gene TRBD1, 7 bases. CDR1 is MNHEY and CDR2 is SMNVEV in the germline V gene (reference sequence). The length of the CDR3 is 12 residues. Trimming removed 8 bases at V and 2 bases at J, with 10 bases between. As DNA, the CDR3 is TGTGCCAGCGGAGGGACAGCCTACGAGCAGTACTTC. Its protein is CASGGTAYEQYF.

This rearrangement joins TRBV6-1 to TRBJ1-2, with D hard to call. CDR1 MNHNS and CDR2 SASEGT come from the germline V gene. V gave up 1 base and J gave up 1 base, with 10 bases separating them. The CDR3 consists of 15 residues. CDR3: CASSEVRGSNYGYTF. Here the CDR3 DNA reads TGTGCCAGCAGTGAAGTTCGAGGGAGTAACTATGGCTACACCTTC.

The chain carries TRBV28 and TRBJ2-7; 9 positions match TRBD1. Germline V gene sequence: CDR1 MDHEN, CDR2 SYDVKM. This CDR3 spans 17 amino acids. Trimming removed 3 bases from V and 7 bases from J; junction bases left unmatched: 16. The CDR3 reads CASSFYPLRQGVPEQYF. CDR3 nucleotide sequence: TGTGCCAGCAGTTTTTACCCACTAAGACAGGGGGTACCGGAGCAGTACTTC.

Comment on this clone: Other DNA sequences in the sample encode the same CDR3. The CDR3 DNA reads TGTGCCAGCAGTTCAAGGGGGCAGCCCCAGCATTTT. Protein product: CASSSRGQPQHF. The genes are TRBV27 and TRBJ1-5; D perhaps matches TRBD1 (6 bases). V was trimmed by 4 bases and J by 7 bases, leaving 8 bases between them. The CDR3 contains 12 residues. The germline gives CDR1 MNHEY, CDR2 SMNVEV (reference sequence).

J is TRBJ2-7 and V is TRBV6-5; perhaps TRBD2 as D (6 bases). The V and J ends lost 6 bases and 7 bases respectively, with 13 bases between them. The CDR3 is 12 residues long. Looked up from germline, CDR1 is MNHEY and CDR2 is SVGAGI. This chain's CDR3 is CASRSEGLEQYF. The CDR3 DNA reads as TGTGCCAGCAGATCGGAGGGGCTTGAGCAGTACTTC.

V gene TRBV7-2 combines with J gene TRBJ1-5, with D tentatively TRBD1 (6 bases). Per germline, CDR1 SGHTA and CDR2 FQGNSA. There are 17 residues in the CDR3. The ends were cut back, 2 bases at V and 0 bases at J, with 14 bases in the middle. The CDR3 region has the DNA TGTGCCAGCAGCTTAAGCCGGACAGAGCTTAGCAATCAGCCCCAGCATTTT. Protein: CASSLSRTELSNQPQHF.

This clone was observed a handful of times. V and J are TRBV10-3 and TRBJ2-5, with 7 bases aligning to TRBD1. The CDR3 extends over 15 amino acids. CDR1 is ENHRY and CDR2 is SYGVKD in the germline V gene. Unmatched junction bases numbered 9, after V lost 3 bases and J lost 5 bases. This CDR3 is CAISDWGQKMETQYF. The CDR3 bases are TGTGCCATCAGTGATTGGGGACAGAAAATGGAGACCCAGTACTTC.

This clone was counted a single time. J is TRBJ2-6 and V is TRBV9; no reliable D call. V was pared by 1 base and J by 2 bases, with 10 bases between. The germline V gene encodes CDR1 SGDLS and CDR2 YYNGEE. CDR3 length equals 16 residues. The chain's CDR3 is CASSVSKTTGANVLTF. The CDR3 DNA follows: TGTGCCAGCAGCGTAAGTAAAACTACTGGGGCCAACGTCCTGACTTTC.

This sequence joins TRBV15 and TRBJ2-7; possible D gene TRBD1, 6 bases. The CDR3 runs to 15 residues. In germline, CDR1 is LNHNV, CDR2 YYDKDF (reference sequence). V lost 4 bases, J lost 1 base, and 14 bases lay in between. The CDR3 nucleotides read TGTGCCACCAGCAAATTACAGGGATGGTCCTACGAGCAGTACTTC. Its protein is CATSKLQGWSYEQYF.

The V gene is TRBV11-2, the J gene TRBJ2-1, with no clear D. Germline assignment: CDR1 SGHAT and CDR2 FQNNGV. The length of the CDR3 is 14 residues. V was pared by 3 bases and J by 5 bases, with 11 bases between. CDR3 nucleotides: TGTGCCAGCAGCTTCTTGGACGCTGACAATGAGCAGTTCTTC. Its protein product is CASSFLDADNEQFF. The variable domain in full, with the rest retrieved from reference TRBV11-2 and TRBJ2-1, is EAGVAQSPRYKIIEKRQSVAFWCNPISGHATLYWYQQILGQGPKLLIQFQNNGVVDDSQLPKDRFSAERLKGVDSTLKIQPAKLEDSAVYLCASSFLDADNEQFFGPGTRLTVL.

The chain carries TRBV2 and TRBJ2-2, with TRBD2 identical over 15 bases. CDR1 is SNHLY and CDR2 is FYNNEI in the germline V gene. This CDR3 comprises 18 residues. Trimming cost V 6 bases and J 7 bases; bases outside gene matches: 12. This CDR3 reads CASSGSGLAGGPVGELFF. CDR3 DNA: TGTGCCAGCAGCGGAAGTGGACTAGCGGGAGGGCCCGTCGGGGAGCTGTTTTTT. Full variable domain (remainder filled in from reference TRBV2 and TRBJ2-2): EPEVTQTPSHQVTQMGQEVILRCVPISNHLYFYWYRQILGQKVEFLVSFYNNEISEKSEIFDDQFSVERPDGSNFTLKIRSTKLEDSAMYFCASSGSGLAGGPVGELFFGEGSRLTVL.

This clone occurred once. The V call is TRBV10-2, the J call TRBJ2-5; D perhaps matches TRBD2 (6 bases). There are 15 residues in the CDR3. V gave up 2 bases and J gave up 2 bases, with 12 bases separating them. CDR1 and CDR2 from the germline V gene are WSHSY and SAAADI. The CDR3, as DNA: TGCGCCAGCAGTGAGCGGGACTTTTCGCAAGAGACCCAGTACTTC. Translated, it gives CASSERDFSQETQYF.

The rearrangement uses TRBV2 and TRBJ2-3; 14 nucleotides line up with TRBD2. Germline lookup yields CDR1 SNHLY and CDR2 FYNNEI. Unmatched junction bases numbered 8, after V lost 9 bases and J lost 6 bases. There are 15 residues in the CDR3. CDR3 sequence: CASLPGLAGVDTQYF. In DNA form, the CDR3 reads TGTGCCAGTCTGCCGGGACTAGCGGGAGTGGATACGCAGTATTTT.

CDR3 loop: CASSLGQQETQYF. The CDR3 DNA reads as TGTGCCAGCAGCCTAGGACAGCAAGAGACCCAGTACTTC. V and J are TRBV7-6 and TRBJ2-5, with D tentatively TRBD1 (6 bases). V lost 5 bases, J lost 2 bases, and 9 bases lay in between. Germline CDR1 reads SGHVS; CDR2 reads FNYEAQ. The CDR3 consists of 13 residues.

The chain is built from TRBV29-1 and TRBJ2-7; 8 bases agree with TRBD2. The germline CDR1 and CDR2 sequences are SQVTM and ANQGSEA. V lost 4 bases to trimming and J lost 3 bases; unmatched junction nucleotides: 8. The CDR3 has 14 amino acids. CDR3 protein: CSVVRPGGYYEQYF. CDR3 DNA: TGCAGCGTTGTCAGGCCGGGAGGGTACTACGAGCAGTACTTC.